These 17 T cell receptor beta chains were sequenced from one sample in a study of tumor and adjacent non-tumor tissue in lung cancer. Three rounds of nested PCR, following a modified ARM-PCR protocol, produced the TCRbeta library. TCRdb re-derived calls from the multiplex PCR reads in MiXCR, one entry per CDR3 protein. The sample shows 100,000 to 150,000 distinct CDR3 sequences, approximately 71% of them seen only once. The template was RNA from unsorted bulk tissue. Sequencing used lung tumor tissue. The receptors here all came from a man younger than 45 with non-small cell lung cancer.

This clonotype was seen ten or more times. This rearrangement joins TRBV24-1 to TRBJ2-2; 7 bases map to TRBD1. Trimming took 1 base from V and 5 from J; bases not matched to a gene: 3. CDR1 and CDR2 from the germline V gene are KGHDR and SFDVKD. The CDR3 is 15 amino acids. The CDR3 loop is CATSDFYRGTGELFF. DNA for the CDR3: TGTGCCACCAGTGATTTCTACAGGGGAACCGGGGAGCTGTTTTTT.

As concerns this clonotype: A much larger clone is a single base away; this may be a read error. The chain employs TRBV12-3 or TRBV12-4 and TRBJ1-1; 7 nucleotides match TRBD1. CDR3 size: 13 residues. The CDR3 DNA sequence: TGTGCCAGCAGTTTAACCGACAGGGCTGAAGTTTTCTTT. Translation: CASSLTDRAEVFF.

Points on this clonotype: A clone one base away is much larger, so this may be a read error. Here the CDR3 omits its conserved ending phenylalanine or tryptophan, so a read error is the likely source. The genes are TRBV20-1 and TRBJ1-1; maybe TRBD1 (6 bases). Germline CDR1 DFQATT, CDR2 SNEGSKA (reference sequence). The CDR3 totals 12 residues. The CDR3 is CTVGGMNTEAFL. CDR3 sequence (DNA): TGCACCGTAGGGGGGATGAACACTGAAGCTTTCTTA.

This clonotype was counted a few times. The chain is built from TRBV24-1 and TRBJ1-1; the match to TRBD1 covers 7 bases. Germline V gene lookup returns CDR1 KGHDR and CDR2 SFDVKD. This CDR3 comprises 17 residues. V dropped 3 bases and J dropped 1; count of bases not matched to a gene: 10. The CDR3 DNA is TGTGCCACCAGTGATACAAACAGGGGAGGTCGGAACACTGAAGCTTTCTTT. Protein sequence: CATSDTNRGGRNTEAFF.

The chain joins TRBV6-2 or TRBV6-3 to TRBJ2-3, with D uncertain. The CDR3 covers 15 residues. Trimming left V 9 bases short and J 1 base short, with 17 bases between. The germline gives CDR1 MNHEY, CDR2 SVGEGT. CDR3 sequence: CARNPDELGTDTQYF. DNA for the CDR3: TGTGCCAGGAATCCCGACGAGCTGGGCACAGATACGCAGTATTTT.

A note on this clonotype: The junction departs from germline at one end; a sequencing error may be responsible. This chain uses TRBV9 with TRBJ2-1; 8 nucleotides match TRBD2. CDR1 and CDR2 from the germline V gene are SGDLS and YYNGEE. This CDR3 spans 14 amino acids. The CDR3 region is CVSSVEAGGHEQFF. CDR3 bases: TGTGTCAGCAGCGTAGAGGCGGGAGGACATGAGCAGTTCTTC.

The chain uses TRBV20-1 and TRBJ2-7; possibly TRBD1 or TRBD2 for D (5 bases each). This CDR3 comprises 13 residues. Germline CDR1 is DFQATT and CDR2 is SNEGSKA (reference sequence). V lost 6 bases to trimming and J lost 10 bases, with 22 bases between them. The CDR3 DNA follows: TGCAGTGCCAGGTCGCTAGCTTGGGGCGAACAGTACTTC. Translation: CSARSLAWGEQYF.

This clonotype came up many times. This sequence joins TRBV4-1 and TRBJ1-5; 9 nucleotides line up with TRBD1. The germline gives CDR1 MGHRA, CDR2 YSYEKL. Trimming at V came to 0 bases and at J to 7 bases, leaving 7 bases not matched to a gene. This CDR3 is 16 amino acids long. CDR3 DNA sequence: TGCGCCAGCAGCCAAGATCCGGGACAGGGTGGGCAGCCCCAGCATTTT. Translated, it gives CASSQDPGQGGQPQHF.

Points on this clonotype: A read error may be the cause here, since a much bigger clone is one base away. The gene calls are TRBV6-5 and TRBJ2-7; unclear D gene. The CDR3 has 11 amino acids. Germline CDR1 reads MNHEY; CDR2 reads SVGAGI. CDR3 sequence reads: CTSSSRFEQYF. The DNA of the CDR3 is TGTACCAGCAGTTCCCGGTTCGAGCAGTACTTC.

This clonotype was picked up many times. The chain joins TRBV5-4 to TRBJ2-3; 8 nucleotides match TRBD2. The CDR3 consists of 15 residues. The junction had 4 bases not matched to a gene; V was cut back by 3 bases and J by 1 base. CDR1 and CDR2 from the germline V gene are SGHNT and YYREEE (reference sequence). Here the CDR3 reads CASSSAGLGTDTQYF. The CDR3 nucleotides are TGTGCCAGCAGCTCGGCGGGACTAGGCACAGATACGCAGTATTTT.

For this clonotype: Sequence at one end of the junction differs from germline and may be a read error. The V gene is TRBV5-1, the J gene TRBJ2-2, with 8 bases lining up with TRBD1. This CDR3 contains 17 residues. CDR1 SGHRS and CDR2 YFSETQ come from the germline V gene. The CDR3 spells CASSWRERTGGIGDLFF. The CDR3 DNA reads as TGCGCCAGCAGCTGGAGAGAGCGTACAGGGGGTATCGGGGACCTGTTTTTT.

The CDR3 protein is CASCYPSGRKSYNEQFF. Written as DNA, the CDR3 is TGTGCCAGCTGTTACCCTAGCGGGAGAAAATCCTACAATGAGCAGTTCTTC. The chain couples TRBV11-2 to TRBJ2-1, with 10 bases identical to TRBD2. V lost 8 bases to trimming and J lost 1 base; unmatched junction nucleotides: 11. Germline V gives CDR1 SGHAT, CDR2 FQNNGV. The CDR3 runs to 17 residues. Complete variable domain (other parts from reference TRBV11-2 and TRBJ2-1): EAGVAQSPRYKIIEKRQSVAFWCNPISGHATLYWYQQILGQGPKLLIQFQNNGVVDDSQLPKDRFSAERLKGVDSTLKIQPAKLEDSAVYLCASCYPSGRKSYNEQFFGPGTRLTVL.

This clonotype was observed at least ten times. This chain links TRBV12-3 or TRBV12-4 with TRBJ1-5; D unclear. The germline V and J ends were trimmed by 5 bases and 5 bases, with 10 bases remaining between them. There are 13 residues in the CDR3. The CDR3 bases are TGTGCCAGCAGTATACAAGGGTATCAGCCCCAGCATTTT. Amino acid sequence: CASSIQGYQPQHF.

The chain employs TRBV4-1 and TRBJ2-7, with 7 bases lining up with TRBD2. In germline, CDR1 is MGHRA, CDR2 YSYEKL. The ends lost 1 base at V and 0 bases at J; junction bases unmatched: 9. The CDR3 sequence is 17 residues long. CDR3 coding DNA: TGCGCCAGCAGCCAAGCCCTAGCGGCGGGATACTCCTACGAGCAGTACTTC. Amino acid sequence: CASSQALAAGYSYEQYF.

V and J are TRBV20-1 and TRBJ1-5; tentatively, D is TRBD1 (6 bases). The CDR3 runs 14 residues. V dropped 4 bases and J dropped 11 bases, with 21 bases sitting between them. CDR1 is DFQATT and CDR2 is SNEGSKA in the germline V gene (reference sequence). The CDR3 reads CSATQGPSNLSQHF. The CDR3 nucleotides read TGCAGTGCTACACAGGGACCCAGCAATCTGTCCCAGCATTTT.

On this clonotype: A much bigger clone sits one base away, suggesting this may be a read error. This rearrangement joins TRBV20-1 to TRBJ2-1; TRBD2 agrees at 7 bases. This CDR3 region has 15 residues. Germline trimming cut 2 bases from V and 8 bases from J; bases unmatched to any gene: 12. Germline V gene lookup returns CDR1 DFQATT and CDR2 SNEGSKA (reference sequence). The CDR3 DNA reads TGCAGTGCTAGATGGACGGGGGGTTTTAAGGATGAGCAGTTCTTC. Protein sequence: CSARWTGGFKDEQFF.

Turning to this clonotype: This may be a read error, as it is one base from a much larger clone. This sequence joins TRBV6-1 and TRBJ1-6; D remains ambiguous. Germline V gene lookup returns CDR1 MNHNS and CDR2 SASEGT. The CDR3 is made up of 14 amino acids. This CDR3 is CASSSGPYNLPLHF. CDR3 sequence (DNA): TGTGCCAGCAGCTCGGGTCCTTATAATTTACCCCTCCACTTT.